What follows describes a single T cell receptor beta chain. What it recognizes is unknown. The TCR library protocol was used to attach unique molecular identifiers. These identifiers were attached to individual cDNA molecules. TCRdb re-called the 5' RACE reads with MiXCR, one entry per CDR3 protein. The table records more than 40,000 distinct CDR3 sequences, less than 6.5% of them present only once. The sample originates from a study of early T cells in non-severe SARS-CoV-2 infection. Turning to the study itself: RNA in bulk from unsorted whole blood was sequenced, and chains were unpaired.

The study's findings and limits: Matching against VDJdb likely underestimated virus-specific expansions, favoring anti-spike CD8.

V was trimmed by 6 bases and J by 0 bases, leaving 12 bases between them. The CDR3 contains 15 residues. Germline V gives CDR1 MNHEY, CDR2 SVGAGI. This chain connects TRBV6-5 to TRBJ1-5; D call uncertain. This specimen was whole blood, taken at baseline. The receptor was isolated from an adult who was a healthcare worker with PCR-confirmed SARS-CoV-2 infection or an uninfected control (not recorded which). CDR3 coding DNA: TGTGCCAGCAGCCCCAAGAGGTATAGCAATCAGCCCCAGCATTTT. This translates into CASSPKRYSNQPQHF.